These 12 T cell receptor beta chains came from one sample sequenced in a study of shared clonotypes between healthy human individuals. Sequenced by immunoSEQ multiplex PCR; TCRdb stores in-frame clones only, minus some. This sample has some 2,500,000 clones; roughly 93% occur once, and the top ten carry around 0.37%. The source material was naive CD4+ T cells from PBMCs. Subset meaning: CD45RA+ positively selected. The receptor source for this set is a man aged 18 to 35 in good health. Some clones in this sample may be carry-over from other donors' samples.

A few counts support this clone. The chain couples TRBV7-9 to TRBJ2-3; no clear D gene. CDR1 and CDR2 from the germline V gene are SEHNR and FQNEAQ (reference sequence). V was pared by 2 bases and J by 5 bases, with 5 bases between. This CDR3 is 12 amino acids long. CDR3 loop: CASSLQRDTQYF. The CDR3 nucleotides read TGTGCCAGCAGCTTACAGAGAGATACGCAGTATTTT.

CDR3 sequence (DNA): TGTGCCAGCAGTTACTGGGCCGCCCAGGATACGCAGTATTTT. Its protein product is CASSYWAAQDTQYF. The chain employs TRBV6-5 and TRBJ2-3; no clear D gene. Trimming stripped 1 base from V and 6 bases from J, with 11 bases between. Germline lookup yields CDR1 MNHEY and CDR2 SVGAGI. This CDR3 is built from 14 residues.

J is TRBJ2-1 and V is TRBV11-2; TRBD2 matches 11 bases. The CDR3 covers 19 residues. The junction had 15 bases not matched to a gene; V was cut back by 4 bases and J by 4 bases. From germline, CDR1 is SGHAT and CDR2 FQNNGV. The CDR3 DNA follows: TGTGCCAGCAGCTCCTACCCTATAAGTAGCGGGAGGGGTTACAATGAGCAGTTCTTC. Translation gives CASSSYPISSGRGYNEQFF. The full variable domain, with the rest looked up from reference TRBV11-2 and TRBJ2-1, is EAGVAQSPRYKIIEKRQSVAFWCNPISGHATLYWYQQILGQGPKLLIQFQNNGVVDDSQLPKDRFSAERLKGVDSTLKIQPAKLEDSAVYLCASSSYPISSGRGYNEQFFGPGTRLTVL.

V and J are TRBV19 and TRBJ2-2; 11 bases match TRBD1. Losses at the gene ends were 4 bases for V and 6 bases for J; bases not matched to a gene: 1. This CDR3 is built from 14 residues. Looked up from germline, CDR1 is LNHDA and CDR2 is SQIVND (reference sequence). This CDR3 is CASSRDRGSGELFF. As DNA, the CDR3 is TGTGCCAGTAGTAGGGACAGGGGGTCCGGGGAGCTGTTTTTT.

The chain joins TRBV7-3 to TRBJ1-2; 9 bases map to TRBD1. The V segment lost 5 bases and the J segment 3 bases; nucleotides outside the gene matches: 7. Germline V lookup: CDR1 SGHTA, CDR2 FQGTGA. The CDR3 runs 15 residues. CDR3 DNA: TGTGCCAGCAGCGCCGGGACAGGGAGCGACTATGGCTACACCTTC. Translating gives CASSAGTGSDYGYTF.

The chain uses TRBV28 and TRBJ2-1; D possibly corresponds to TRBD1 (5 bases). The CDR3 spans 18 residues. Trimming left V 3 bases short and J 3 bases short, with 21 bases between. Germline CDR1 reads MDHEN; CDR2 reads SYDVKM. The CDR3 here is CASSFSALGQGLYNEQFF. CDR3 bases: TGTGCCAGCAGTTTCAGTGCCCTCGGGCAGGGCCTCTACAATGAGCAGTTCTTC.

This chain connects TRBV7-8 to TRBJ2-1, with 14 bases fitting TRBD2. The V gene end was trimmed by 5 bases and the J gene end by 0 bases; junction bases not matched to a gene: 6. The germline V gene encodes CDR1 SGHVS and CDR2 FQNEAQ. The length of the CDR3 is 18 residues. The CDR3 DNA reads TGTGCCAGCAGCCTCGGACTAGCGGGAGGCTTCTCCTACAATGAGCAGTTCTTC. This sequence encodes CASSLGLAGGFSYNEQFF.

DNA for the CDR3: TGTGCCAGCAGCGTCCAAGCGGGAGCGTCTCTAAATGAGCAGTTCTTC. It is translated as CASSVQAGASLNEQFF. This rearrangement joins TRBV9 to TRBJ2-1; 8 bases agree with TRBD2. V lost 2 bases and J lost 7; bases outside the gene matches: 11. Germline V gene lookup returns CDR1 SGDLS and CDR2 YYNGEE. The CDR3 length is 16 residues.

The chain employs TRBV28 and TRBJ2-3; 9 bases map to TRBD1. The V segment lost 6 bases and the J segment 2 bases; nucleotides outside the gene matches: 9. CDR1 is MDHEN, CDR2 SYDVKM, per germline. This CDR3 comprises 16 residues. This CDR3 is CASSHTGQGVTDTQYF. As DNA, the CDR3 is TGTGCCAGCAGCCACACGGGACAGGGAGTCACAGATACGCAGTATTTT. The full variable domain, its missing parts supplied by reference TRBV28 and TRBJ2-3, is DVKVTQSSRYLVKRTGEKVFLECVQDMDHENMFWYRQDPGLGLRLIYFSYDVKMKEKGDIPEGYSVSREKKERFSLILESASTNQTSMYLCASSHTGQGVTDTQYFGPGTRLTVL.

The table lists this clone with a count of one. J is TRBJ2-3 and V is TRBV7-6; no definite D call. Between the trimmed V and J ends, which lost 5 bases and 0 bases, there was a span of 6 bases. The CDR3 runs 13 residues. Germline V gene sequence: CDR1 SGHVS, CDR2 FNYEAQ. This chain's CDR3 is CASSRTSTDTQYF. CDR3 DNA: TGTGCCAGCAGCCGAACTAGCACAGATACGCAGTATTTT.

This clone was recorded once. Other DNA sequences in this sample translate to the same CDR3. The V and J genes are TRBV7-2 and TRBJ2-3; D is unclear. Per germline, CDR1 SGHTA and CDR2 FQGNSA. The ends were cut back, 5 bases at V and 7 bases at J, with 10 bases in the middle. The CDR3 runs 12 residues. CDR3: CASSLDGNTQYF. The CDR3 bases are TGTGCCAGCAGCCTCGACGGAAATACGCAGTATTTT.

This chain uses TRBV5-1 with TRBJ2-1; D could derive from TRBD1 or TRBD2 (5 bases each). Trimming left V 3 bases short and J 0 bases short, with 16 bases between. The CDR3 is 17 residues long. CDR1 and CDR2 from the germline V gene are SGHRS and YFSETQ. CDR3 protein: CASSWTGPISSYNEQFF. In DNA, the CDR3 is TGCGCCAGCAGCTGGACGGGACCGATCAGCTCCTACAATGAGCAGTTCTTC. The full variable domain, rest sourced from reference TRBV5-1 and TRBJ2-1, is KAGVTQTPRYLIKTRGQQVTLSCSPISGHRSVSWYQQTPGQGLQFLFEYFSETQRNKGNFPGRFSGRQFSNSRSEMNVSTLELGDSALYLCASSWTGPISSYNEQFFGPGTRLTVL.